This entry is about one TCR beta chain. The entry originates in a study of cytomegalovirus exposure and HLA in healthy donors. Germline lookup yields CDR1 SGHNT and CDR2 YENEEA. The CDR3 spans 13 residues. V lost 5 bases and J 5 bases, leaving 7 bases between the germline ends. The method was immunoSEQ multiplex PCR; TCRdb's version includes in-frame clones alone and lacks a portion of them. The sample lists roughly 150,000 clones; 85% to 90% were seen once. The sample comprised PBMCs. This clonotype originated in a woman between 25 and 40 years old in good health and CMV-seronegative. The genes are TRBV11-3 and TRBJ1-6; the D is unclear. Here the CDR3 DNA reads TGTGCCAGCAGCAAAGAGGATAATTCACCCCTCCACTTT. It yields the protein CASSKEDNSPLHF.